What follows describes a single T cell receptor (beta chain). No antigen is known for it. TCRdb re-called the 5' RACE reads with MiXCR, one entry per CDR3 protein. Among around 250,000 distinct CDR3 sequences listed, more than 8% were seen once. This entry is derived from a study of T-cell memory formation after mild COVID-19. Study-wide findings and caveats: Later expanders leaned CD4+, whereas day 15 to 85 contracting clones were balanced CD4/CD8.

V lost 5 bases to trimming and J lost 5 bases; unmatched junction nucleotides: 14. The CDR3 extends over 17 amino acids. Germline V lookup: CDR1 SGHVS, CDR2 FNYEAQ. Material for sequencing was PBMCs or a T cell subset sorted from them (not recorded which). The receptor was derived from a man aged 18 to 29 who had mild COVID-19 (a few samples of this study predate the infection). Cell type and time point are not known. The rearrangement uses TRBV7-6 and TRBJ2-1; 8 bases agree with TRBD1. CDR3 residues: CASSAREGRGQDNEQFF. Written as DNA, the CDR3 is TGTGCCAGCAGCGCCCGAGAGGGCAGGGGGCAGGACAATGAGCAGTTCTTC. Full variable domain (rest looked up from reference TRBV7-6 and TRBJ2-1): GAGVSQSPRYKVTKRGQDVALRCDPISGHVSLYWYRQALGQGPEFLTYFNYEAQQDKSGLPNDRFSAERPEGSISTLTIQRTEQRDSAMYRCASSAREGRGQDNEQFFGPGTRLTVL.